This TCR beta chain was observed in a study of T cell responses to AZD1222 COVID-19 vaccine. About the study: Whether given at about 4 or about 12 weeks, second doses were pooled.

Repertoires were generated with immunoSEQ multiplex PCR, while TCRdb's copy carries only in-frame clones and drops some. The sample has around 120,000 clones; about 92% are singletons. Broader study findings: Compared with day 0, the breadth and depth of the Spike-specific TCR repertoire rose significantly after two doses of AZD1222. Regions 160-218 and 743-854 held dominance among vaccine-associated CD4 TCRs, which spanned spike. The reported proportion of spike-specific TCRs targeting unmutated variant regions was nearly half.

As regards this clone: Antigen specificity is unknown.

This clonotype was obtained from an adult in good health. Sequencing used peripheral blood, obtained on day 0 of AZD1222 vaccination.

In nucleotides, the CDR3 is TGTGCCAGCAGTTATTTCAGGGGACAGGGGGTTGGAAAACTGTTTTTT. Translation: CASSYFRGQGVGKLFF. This chain connects TRBV6-5 to TRBJ1-4, with TRBD1 matching over 11 bases. V lost 3 bases, J lost 10 bases, and 10 bases stayed unmatched. CDR3 length: 16 amino acids. Germline lookup yields CDR1 MNHEY and CDR2 SVGAGI.